The T cell receptor beta chain under discussion was sequenced for a study of T cell responses to AZD1222 COVID-19 vaccine. Combined were second doses at about 4 or about 12 weeks. This table comes from immunoSEQ multiplex PCR, and its TCRdb copy is limited to in-frame clones, with some not included. The sample carries 120,000 or so clones, about 88% recorded once. This CDR3 spans 14 amino acids. CDR1 is SNHLY, CDR2 FYNNEI, per germline. Trimming cost V 6 bases and J 6 bases, with 16 bases left between them. The sequencing here drew on peripheral blood, taken 28 days after the second AZD1222 dose. The origin of this receptor is an adult who received the AZD1222 COVID-19 vaccine. The rearrangement joins TRBV2 to TRBJ2-3; D perhaps matches TRBD2 (5 bases). In nucleotides, the CDR3 is TGTGCCAGCAGCGACTATCTCCGCGGGGATACGCAGTATTTT. As protein: CASSDYLRGDTQYF.